Presented here are 10 T cell receptor beta chains from one specimen sequenced in a study of T cell responses to AZD1222 COVID-19 vaccine. Assay: immunoSEQ multiplex PCR; the TCRdb copy retains only in-frame clones and omits some. Among about 130,000 clones listed, 88% were seen once. The material was peripheral blood, obtained on day 0 of AZD1222 vaccination. The receptor set was obtained from an adult in good health.

On this clone itself: The germline gene is not matched at one end of the junction; a read error may be the cause. This rearrangement joins TRBV29-1 to TRBJ1-2; 9 nucleotides agree with TRBD1. CDR3 length: 12 amino acids. In germline, CDR1 is SQVTM, CDR2 ANQGSEA. CDR3 coding DNA: TGCAGCGTTGTGAGACAGGGGGACAGGGAGGACTTC. Its protein product is CSVVRQGDREDF.

This sequence joins TRBV27 and TRBJ2-7; the D gene is possibly TRBD2 (7 bases). CDR1 MNHEY and CDR2 SMNVEV come from the germline V gene (reference sequence). Trimming took 6 bases from V and 5 from J, leaving 23 bases between them. This CDR3 has 16 residues. CDR3 DNA: TGTGCCAGCAGACGATACATCGGGGGGCCCGGGGACGAGCAGTACTTC. Translated, it gives CASRRYIGGPGDEQYF.

This chain joins TRBV11-2 and TRBJ2-7; 11 bases line up with TRBD2. The V gene end was trimmed by 4 bases and the J gene end by 6 bases; junction bases not matched to a gene: 20. Germline V lookup: CDR1 SGHAT, CDR2 FQNNGV. This CDR3 spans 19 amino acids. This CDR3 is CASSSFSGGTSGTWGEQYF. CDR3 nucleotide sequence: TGTGCCAGCAGCTCATTCAGCGGCGGGACTAGCGGTACCTGGGGCGAGCAGTACTTC.

The gene calls are TRBV19 and TRBJ2-7, with TRBD1 matching 7 bases. From germline, CDR1 is LNHDA and CDR2 SQIVND (reference sequence). Trimming at V came to 6 bases and at J to 0 bases, leaving 8 bases not matched to a gene. The CDR3 extends over 15 amino acids. CDR3: CASSLTGRLSYEQYF. The DNA for the CDR3 is TGTGCCAGTAGCCTGACAGGGAGACTCTCCTACGAGCAGTACTTC. Looking up the rest from reference TRBV19 and TRBJ2-7 gives the full variable domain: DGGITQSPKYLFRKEGQNVTLSCEQNLNHDAMYWYRQDPGQGLRLIYYSQIVNDFQKGDIAEGYSVSREKKESFPLTVTSAQKNPTAFYLCASSLTGRLSYEQYFGPGTRLTVT.

The chain couples TRBV2 to TRBJ2-1, with 9 bases identical to TRBD2. Germline-derived CDR1 and CDR2 are SNHLY and FYNNEI. The CDR3 covers 15 residues. J gave up 6 bases and V 1 base, and 4 bases lay outside the gene matches. CDR3 coding DNA: TGTGCCAGCAGTGAAGGGGGACTAGCTGGCAATGAGCAGTTCTTC. Protein: CASSEGGLAGNEQFF.

This chain links TRBV28 with TRBJ2-7; 11 nucleotides line up with TRBD2. Germline values: CDR1 MDHEN, CDR2 SYDVKM. J was trimmed by 2 bases and V by 6 bases; bases with no gene match: 9. The CDR3 covers 16 residues. The CDR3 is CASSIWTSGSPYEQYF. The CDR3 nucleotides are TGTGCCAGCAGCATTTGGACTAGCGGGTCCCCCTACGAGCAGTACTTC.

The genes are TRBV25-1 and TRBJ2-1; 11 bases agree with TRBD2. This CDR3 has 15 amino acids. Per germline, CDR1 MGHDK and CDR2 SYGVNS. V dropped 6 bases and J dropped 4; count of bases not matched to a gene: 5. The CDR3 sequence is CASRFGTSGYNEQFF. DNA of the CDR3: TGTGCCAGCAGGTTCGGGACTAGCGGTTACAATGAGCAGTTCTTC.

The genes are TRBV28 and TRBJ1-6, with 9 bases fitting TRBD1. Germline lookup yields CDR1 MDHEN and CDR2 SYDVKM. V shed 5 bases and J 10 bases; nucleotides not matched to a gene: 18. This CDR3 is built from 18 residues. CDR3 nucleotide sequence: TGTGCCAGCAGTGACACCACGACAGGGGGGGACTTTAGATCACCCCTCCACTTT. It codes for CASSDTTTGGDFRSPLHF.

The chain recombines TRBV4-1 with TRBJ2-7; D gene uncertain. The germline CDR1 and CDR2 sequences are MGHRA and YSYEKL. The CDR3 has 15 amino acids. The germline V and J ends were trimmed by 0 bases and 4 bases, with 13 bases remaining between them. As DNA, the CDR3 is TGCGCCAGCAGCCAAGATCCCGAGGCCTCTTACGAGCAGTACTTC. Residues: CASSQDPEASYEQYF.

The rearrangement uses TRBV19 and TRBJ2-1; 9 bases map to TRBD2. V lost 7 bases to trimming and J lost 7 bases; unmatched junction nucleotides: 8. This CDR3 is 14 amino acids long. The V gene's germline CDR1 is LNHDA and CDR2 SQIVND (reference sequence). Here the CDR3 reads CASMERAGGNEQFF. The CDR3 DNA is TGTGCCAGTATGGAAAGAGCGGGAGGAAATGAGCAGTTCTTC.